Listed below are T cell receptor beta chains from one sample, sequenced in a study of identical twins. TCRdb re-analysed the 5' RACE reads in MiXCR, keeping a single row per CDR3 protein. In the table there are 1,800,000 or so distinct CDR3 sequences, around 33% of which are singletons. Material: cord blood. All receptors derive from a newborn girl in good health. Each CDR3 is given with its conserved first and last residue. D genes are given only for firm matches. Not all rows give a size; the values are once, few, many and, for expanded clones, a class.

J	size	V	D	CDR3	DNA
TRBJ1-1	.	TRBV5-1	.	CASSLEARNTEAFF	TGCGCCAGCAGCTTGGAGGCCAGGAACACTGAAGCTTTCTTT
TRBJ2-1	.	TRBV10-1	TRBD2	CASSPVGLAPIYVQFF	TGCGCCAGCTCCCCTGTAGGACTAGCCCCAATATATGTGCAGTTCTTC
TRBJ2-1	few	TRBV12-5	TRBD2	CASGPDRTSPYNEQFF	TGTGCTAGTGGTCCCGACCGGACTAGTCCCTACAATGAGCAGTTCTTC
TRBJ1-1	few	TRBV18	.	CASSPLIGPWDTEAFF	TGTGCCAGCTCACCATTAATAGGACCCTGGGACACTGAAGCTTTCTTT
TRBJ1-4	.	TRBV29-1	.	CSIRGVDEKLFF	TGCAGCATTAGGGGGGTTGACGAAAAACTGTTTTTT
TRBJ1-6	.	TRBV5-1	.	CASSLAYSSYNSPLHF	TGCGCCAGCAGCTTGGCCTACAGCTCCTATAATTCACCCCTCCACTTT
TRBJ2-7	few	TRBV20-1	.	CSAHPGLLYEQYF	TGCAGTGCTCACCCGGGACTCCTCTACGAGCAGTACTTC
TRBJ2-1	.	TRBV28	TRBD1	CASSLLDRAYNEQFF	TGTGCCAGCAGTTTATTGGACAGGGCCTACAATGAGCAGTTCTTC
TRBJ2-2	.	TRBV5-1	TRBD1	CASSTGTGSFNTGELFF	TGCGCCAGCAGCACCGGGACAGGCTCCTTTAACACCGGGGAGCTGTTTTTT
TRBJ2-7	.	TRBV27	TRBD2	CASSPLQLAGAPYEQYF	TGTGCCAGCAGTCCACTTCAATTAGCGGGAGCCCCCTACGAGCAGTACTTC
TRBJ2-7	.	TRBV20-1	TRBD2	CSASGGLAGAPSYNEQYF	TGCAGTGCTAGTGGCGGGCTAGCGGGAGCCCCCTCCTACAATGAGCAGTACTTC
TRBJ2-7	many	TRBV3-1	.	CASSQGQGDYEQYF	TGTGCCAGCAGCCAAGGTCAAGGGGACTACGAGCAGTACTTC
TRBJ1-2	.	TRBV6-5	.	CAGSYSSQPFYGYTF	TGTGCCGGCAGTTACTCCTCCCAGCCCTTCTATGGCTACACCTTC
TRBJ2-1	few	TRBV2	.	CASSVLRAEGDEQFF	TGTGCCAGCAGCGTCCTTAGGGCCGAGGGGGATGAGCAGTTCTTC
TRBJ1-2	few	TRBV29-1	TRBD1	CSAMTGGSYGYTF	TGCAGCGCCATGACAGGGGGGAGCTATGGCTACACCTTC
TRBJ2-1	.	TRBV4-1	TRBD1	CASSPGTGMNEQFF	TGCGCCAGCAGCCCGGGGACAGGGATGAATGAGCAGTTCTTC
TRBJ2-3	once	TRBV5-1	TRBD2	CASSPTSGGAVTQYF	TGCGCCAGCAGCCCCACTAGCGGGGGGGCTGTCACGCAGTATTTT
TRBJ1-5	few	TRBV5-1	TRBD1	CASSTGTGSQPQHF	TGCGCCAGCAGTACCGGGACAGGTAGTCAGCCCCAGCATTTT
TRBJ2-7	few	TRBV6-6	.	CASRNHPSYEQYF	TGTGCCAGCAGGAATCACCCCTCCTACGAGCAGTACTTC
TRBJ2-3	few	TRBV20-1	.	CSAPNRLGSTDTQYF	TGCAGTGCGCCCAATCGTCTAGGGTCCACAGATACGCAGTATTTT
TRBJ2-5	few	TRBV28	TRBD2	CASRSSGQETQYF	TGTGCCAGCAGGTCTAGCGGACAAGAGACCCAGTACTTC
TRBJ2-3	many	TRBV7-6	TRBD2	CASSSRGLTSYTDTQYF	TGTGCCAGCAGCTCTAGGGGACTAACTAGTTACACAGATACGCAGTATTTT
TRBJ2-4	.	TRBV10-3	.	CAISESAVSYKQYF	TGTGCCATCAGTGAGTCGGCAGTCTCCTACAAGCAGTACTTC
TRBJ2-3	.	TRBV6-1	TRBD1	CASSNDRGNTDTQYF	TGTGCCAGCAGTAACGACAGGGGGAACACAGATACGCAGTATTTT
TRBJ2-3	.	TRBV21-1	.	CASSKGRSTDTQYF	TGTGCCAGCAGCAAAGGTCGCAGCACAGATACGCAGTATTTT
TRBJ2-1	few	TRBV30	TRBD2	CAWSVPSGGSRSYNEQFF	TGTGCCTGGAGTGTACCCAGCGGGGGATCACGCTCCTACAATGAGCAGTTCTTC
TRBJ1-1	few	TRBV25-1	.	CASSEYSGISTEAFF	TGTGCCAGCAGTGAATACTCCGGGATTAGCACTGAAGCTTTCTTT
TRBJ2-4	.	TRBV20-1	TRBD1	CSTIQGLAKNIQYF	TGCAGTACGATACAGGGGTTAGCCAAAAACATTCAGTACTTC
TRBJ2-1	.	TRBV15	TRBD2	CATSRDRTSGNEQFF	TGTGCCACCAGCAGAGATAGGACTAGCGGGAATGAGCAGTTCTTC
TRBJ1-4	.	TRBV3-1	TRBD1	CASSPGQVPEKLFF	TGTGCCAGCAGCCCAGGACAGGTCCCGGAAAAACTGTTTTTT
TRBJ1-1	.	TRBV7-9	.	CARSLRTTEAFF	TGTGCCCGCAGCTTACGGACAACTGAAGCTTTCTTT
TRBJ1-2	few	TRBV7-9	.	CASSLAALGPPTLYGYTF	TGTGCCAGCAGCTTAGCGGCTTTGGGGCCCCCAACCCTCTATGGCTACACCTTC
TRBJ1-1	.	TRBV6-1	.	CASSEPHSTEAFF	TGTGCCAGCAGTGAACCCCACAGCACTGAAGCTTTCTTT
TRBJ2-5	.	TRBV30	.	CALSRLLQETQYF	TGTGCCTTGAGTCGGCTCCTCCAAGAGACCCAGTACTTC
TRBJ2-7	.	TRBV4-1	.	CASSQAPVPKTGINEQYF	TGCGCCAGCAGCCAAGCTCCCGTCCCGAAGACAGGCATCAATGAGCAGTACTTC
TRBJ2-7	few	TRBV29-1	.	CSVAGGQTYEQYF	TGCAGCGTTGCGGGCGGACAAACCTACGAGCAGTACTTC
TRBJ2-3	many	TRBV5-5	.	CASSPGTHTDTQYF	TGTGCCAGCAGCCCCGGGACCCACACAGATACGCAGTATTTT
TRBJ2-5	.	TRBV24-1	TRBD2	CATSDPGTGGSAETQYF	TGTGCCACCAGTGACCCTGGGACTGGCGGGAGCGCAGAGACCCAGTACTTC
TRBJ2-3	.	TRBV7-2	TRBD2	CASSFPGLASTDTQYF	TGTGCCAGCAGCTTTCCGGGACTAGCTAGCACAGATACGCAGTATTTT
TRBJ2-5	.	TRBV29-1	.	CSVQKETQYF	TGCAGCGTACAGAAAGAGACCCAGTACTTC
TRBJ2-7	.	TRBV2	.	CASSTLEGVYEQYF	TGTGCCAGCAGCACCCTAGAGGGAGTTTACGAGCAGTACTTC
TRBJ1-2	few	TRBV4-1	.	CASRSTGTTNYGYTF	TGCGCCAGCAGAAGCACCGGGACAACTAACTATGGCTACACCTTC
TRBJ2-7	.	TRBV7-2	.	CASSFSGPSSYNEQYF	TGTGCCAGCAGCTTTAGCGGCCCATCCTCCTACAATGAGCAGTACTTC
TRBJ2-7	few	TRBV3-1	TRBD1	CASSRDSVYNEQYF	TGTGCCAGCAGCCGGGACAGTGTCTACAATGAGCAGTACTTC
TRBJ2-7	.	TRBV12-3/TRBV12-4	TRBD2	CASRRGLAGYYEQYF	TGTGCCAGCAGAAGGGGACTAGCGGGATACTACGAGCAGTACTTC
TRBJ1-1	.	TRBV6-6	TRBD1	CASKGTGVNTEAFF	TGTGCCAGCAAGGGGACAGGGGTGAACACTGAAGCTTTCTTT
TRBJ1-2	many	TRBV29-1	.	CSVERVYRAPDGYTF	TGCAGCGTTGAAAGGGTTTACAGGGCGCCGGATGGCTACACCTTC
TRBJ2-1	.	TRBV20-1	TRBD2	CSARGSASGRYNEQFF	TGCAGTGCTAGAGGTTCGGCTAGCGGGAGATACAATGAGCAGTTCTTC